These 22 T cell receptor beta chains came from one sample sequenced in a study of shared clonotypes between healthy human individuals (dated by TCRdb to about 2020). CD8 naive samples were CD45RO-negative cells positively selected for CCR7, giving a CD45RA+CCR7+ population that excluded TemRA cells. Receptor libraries were prepared by the immunoSEQ multiplex PCR assay. TCRdb took over this immuneACCESS table, retaining in-frame rearrangements with V and J assigned. Such tables are incomplete; in checked studies, under half of the missing clones stem from an unresolved V gene, and the remainder is unexplained. The sample yields millions of clones; just under 95% were counted once. The top ten clonotypes cover 0.85% to 1.2% of the sample. Sequencing was carried out using naive CD8+ T cells sorted from blood. Sample cell subset or site, as interpreted from the label and publication: CD45RA+CCR7+. The receptors were sampled from a man aged 18 to 30 in good health.

Comments on this clone: The sample holds other DNA sequences that translate to the same CDR3. The V gene is TRBV9, the J gene TRBJ2-7; TRBD1 matches at 7 bases. From germline, CDR1 is SGDLS and CDR2 YYNGEE. J gave up 3 bases and V 0 bases, and 3 bases lay outside the gene matches. The CDR3 is 14 residues long. The CDR3 DNA sequence: TGTGCCAGCAGCGTAGGCACAGGGGACTACGAGCAGTACTTC. Translating gives CASSVGTGDYEQYF. Combining the CDR3 with reference TRBV9 and TRBJ2-7 gives the whole variable domain DSGVTQTPKHLITATGQRVTLRCSPRSGDLSVYWYQQSLDQGLQFLIQYYNGEERAKGNILERFSAQQFPDLHSELNLSSLELGDSALYFCASSVGTGDYEQYFGPGTRLTVT.

The genes are TRBV28 and TRBJ2-5; D uncertain. V shed 3 bases and J shed 4 bases, with 6 bases lying between them. This CDR3 comprises 12 residues. Germline CDR1 and CDR2: MDHEN and SYDVKM. CDR3 protein: CASSFYPETQYF. Here the CDR3 DNA reads TGTGCCAGCAGTTTCTACCCAGAGACCCAGTACTTC.

This sequence joins TRBV6-6 and TRBJ2-7; 11 positions match TRBD2. CDR3 length: 15 amino acids. Germline V CDR1 and CDR2: MNHNY, SVGAGI (reference sequence). Trimming at V came to 2 bases and at J to 3 bases, leaving 3 bases not matched to a gene. CDR3 nucleotides: TGTGCCAGCAGTTACATGACTAGCGGGGTCTACGAGCAGTACTTC. It is translated as CASSYMTSGVYEQYF.

This chain joins TRBV30 and TRBJ2-7; a possible D gene is TRBD2 (6 bases). This CDR3 has 13 amino acids. V gave up 6 bases and J gave up 2 bases, with 14 bases separating them. Germline V gene data show CDR1 as GTSNPN and CDR2 as SVGIG (reference sequence). In DNA form, the CDR3 reads TGTGCCTGCGCAGAAGCGGGTCCCTACGAGCAGTACTTC. The encoded protein is CACAEAGPYEQYF.

The CDR3 nucleotides read TGTGCCAGCAGCTTAGGGGTACTGGACAGGGTTCTTGAGTACGAGCAGTACTTC. Protein product: CASSLGVLDRVLEYEQYF. The chain links TRBV13 to TRBJ2-7; TRBD1 matches at 8 bases. Trimming cost V 0 bases and J 4 bases; bases outside gene matches: 14. The CDR3 loop spans 18 amino acids. Germline CDR1 is PRHDT and CDR2 is FYEKMQ (reference sequence).

The chain couples TRBV19 to TRBJ2-1, with D possibly being TRBD1 or TRBD2 (5 bases each). Germline CDR1 reads LNHDA; CDR2 reads SQIVND (reference sequence). Deletions cut 3 bases from V and 7 bases from J, with 10 bases between. The CDR3 has 13 residues. CDR3 loop: CASSMGPSNEQFF. Written as DNA, the CDR3 is TGTGCCAGTAGTATGGGACCTTCAAATGAGCAGTTCTTC.

The rearrangement links TRBV7-9 to TRBJ2-3; D not certain. V was shortened by 4 bases and J by 4 bases, with 18 bases between the two germline ends. The CDR3 has 16 amino acids. Germline V gene lookup returns CDR1 SEHNR and CDR2 FQNEAQ (reference sequence). The CDR3 DNA follows: TGTGCCAGCAGCTCTAACTCCCTACAGTTCTCAGATACGCAGTATTTT. Protein product: CASSSNSLQFSDTQYF.

The genes are TRBV7-9 and TRBJ2-3; D gene unclear. The CDR3 extends over 16 amino acids. The V and J ends lost 3 bases and 4 bases respectively, with 17 bases between them. Germline loops: CDR1 SEHNR, CDR2 FQNEAQ (reference sequence). The DNA for the CDR3 is TGTGCCAGCAGCTTGACGTTGGCAGGTCAGGCAGATACGCAGTATTTT. This gives the protein CASSLTLAGQADTQYF. Based on the CDR3 plus reference TRBV7-9 and TRBJ2-3, the full variable domain is DTGVSQNPRHKITKRGQNVTFRCDPISEHNRLYWYRQTLGQGPEFLTYFQNEAQLEKSRLLSDRFSAERPKGSFSTLEIQRTEQGDSAMYLCASSLTLAGQADTQYFGPGTRLTVL.

The V gene is TRBV7-6, the J gene TRBJ2-7; 8 bases are shared with TRBD2. CDR1 SGHVS and CDR2 FNYEAQ come from the germline V gene. J lost 6 bases, V lost 1 base, and 5 bases had no gene match. The CDR3 extends over 14 amino acids. CDR3 nucleotides: TGTGCCAGCAGCTTAGGGACTAGCACCGCCGAGCAGTACTTC. Protein sequence: CASSLGTSTAEQYF.

V usage is TRBV12-5 and J usage is TRBJ2-1; unclear D gene. Germline-derived CDR1 and CDR2 are LGHNT and FRNRAP. Trimming shortened V by 7 bases and J by 7 bases, and 11 bases separated the two germline ends. The CDR3 extends over 12 amino acids. CDR3 loop: CASAREANEQFF. The DNA for the CDR3 is TGTGCTAGTGCTAGGGAAGCTAATGAGCAGTTCTTC.

This sequence joins TRBV28 and TRBJ2-1, with TRBD2 matching over 11 bases. This CDR3 has 13 residues. Germline V gene sequence: CDR1 MDHEN, CDR2 SYDVKM. CDR3 nucleotide sequence: TGTGTCTCAATAGCGGGGGGGTACAATGAGCAGTTCTTC. As protein: CVSIAGGYNEQFF.

The chain recombines TRBV6-1 with TRBJ2-3; D not certain. Germline V gene lookup returns CDR1 MNHNS and CDR2 SASEGT. The V gene lost 7 bases and the J gene lost 4 bases, with 12 bases spanning the gap. The CDR3 has 13 amino acids. In nucleotides, the CDR3 is TGTGCCAGCACCCTGTGGCGCTCAGATACGCAGTATTTT. Protein product: CASTLWRSDTQYF.

The chain carries TRBV27 and TRBJ2-1; no definite D call. Germline V gene sequence: CDR1 MNHEY, CDR2 SMNVEV (reference sequence). Trimming removed 4 bases from V and 16 bases from J, with 17 bases in between. The CDR3 is made up of 12 amino acids. The CDR3 DNA sequence: TGTGCCAGCAGTTCTCAGGCCCCGGTGTTATTCTTC. The encoded protein is CASSSQAPVLFF.

The chain carries TRBV13 and TRBJ1-2, with unresolved D. Per germline, CDR1 PRHDT and CDR2 FYEKMQ (reference sequence). The CDR3 spans 16 residues. The V and J ends lost 0 bases and 4 bases respectively, with 15 bases between them. The CDR3 is CASSLGLLRGGYGYTF. DNA of the CDR3: TGTGCCAGCAGCTTAGGCCTTTTGCGGGGAGGCTATGGCTACACCTTC.

In the case of this clone: Other DNA sequences in this specimen translate into the identical CDR3. The chain combines TRBV5-1 with TRBJ1-1; D is unresolved. CDR3 length: 14 amino acids. Germline CDR1 SGHRS, CDR2 YFSETQ. The germline V and J ends were trimmed by 1 base and 0 bases, with 7 bases remaining between them. CDR3 coding DNA: TGCGCCAGCAGCTTGACTGACATGAACACTGAAGCTTTCTTT. It specifies CASSLTDMNTEAFF.

The chain recombines TRBV4-3 with TRBJ2-7; no definite D call. Germline-derived CDR1 and CDR2 are LGHNA and YSLEER. V was trimmed by 4 bases and J by 4 bases, leaving 17 bases between them. The CDR3 is 15 residues long. CDR3: CASSLQSHTSYEQYF. The CDR3 DNA reads as TGCGCCAGCAGCCTCCAGTCACACACCTCGTACGAGCAGTACTTC.

For the CDR3, the DNA is TGCGCCAGCAGCTCTCTAGCGGGAGTTGACGAGCAGTACTTC. Translating it yields CASSSLAGVDEQYF. The chain couples TRBV5-1 to TRBJ2-7, with 10 bases lining up with TRBD2. The germline V gene encodes CDR1 SGHRS and CDR2 YFSETQ. The CDR3 consists of 14 residues. V shed 3 bases and J 5 bases; nucleotides not matched to a gene: 5.

V usage is TRBV4-1 and J usage is TRBJ1-1; no definite D call. Germline V lookup: CDR1 MGHRA, CDR2 YSYEKL. V shed 0 bases and J shed 5 bases, with 7 bases lying between them. This CDR3 region has 13 residues. The CDR3 bases are TGCGCCAGCAGCCAAGATGAAGCAACTGAAGCTTTCTTT. Encoded protein: CASSQDEATEAFF.

V and J are TRBV1 and TRBJ2-5; no check of the table's D call, TRBD2, against the DNA was made. TRBV1 is noted as a pseudogene. CDR3 length: 17 amino acids. In DNA, the CDR3 is TGCACCAGCAGCCACCCCTTGTCTAGCGGCTCTCAAGAGACCCAGTACTTC. It translates to CTSSHPLSSGSQETQYF.

This chain connects TRBV14 to TRBJ2-7, with 7 bases lining up with TRBD1. Germline CDR1 and CDR2: SGHDN and FVKESK. The V and J ends lost 6 bases and 4 bases, in that order; junction bases with no gene match: 6. The CDR3 has 13 amino acids. The CDR3 bases are TGTGCCAGCAGAGTGACAGGGACATACGAGCAGTACTTC. Its translation: CASRVTGTYEQYF.

Comments on this clone: This same CDR3 is encoded by further DNA sequences in the sample. This chain joins TRBV6-5 and TRBJ2-1; TRBD1 matches at 7 bases. This CDR3 region has 15 residues. Germline V gene lookup returns CDR1 MNHEY and CDR2 SVGAGI. V lost 5 bases to trimming and J lost 0 bases; unmatched junction nucleotides: 4. CDR3 residues: CASSPDRSSYNEQFF. The CDR3 DNA is TGTGCCAGCAGTCCGGACAGGAGCTCCTACAATGAGCAGTTCTTC.

The genes are TRBV9 and TRBJ2-6; D unclear. V was pared by 3 bases and J by 1 base, with 5 bases between. There are 14 residues in the CDR3. In germline, CDR1 is SGDLS, CDR2 YYNGEE. CDR3 amino acids: CASSAVSGANVLTF. The CDR3 nucleotides are TGTGCCAGCAGCGCCGTATCTGGGGCCAACGTCCTGACTTTC.